This T cell receptor (beta chain) was captured in a study of T-cell memory formation after mild COVID-19. Study-level points and caveats: Day 15 to 85 contractors were CD4/CD8 balanced; later expanders leaned CD4+. Cross-reactive memory appears to have joined, as suggested by some responding clones showing up in pre-infection memory.

TCRdb analysed the 5' RACE reads with MiXCR anew, one entry per CDR3 protein. This sample has 250,000 to 300,000 distinct CDR3 sequences, with roughly 16% found just once. The CDR3 extends over 15 amino acids. The V gene's germline CDR1 is MNHNY and CDR2 SVGAGI (reference sequence). Trimming at V came to 6 bases and at J to 7 bases, leaving 12 bases not matched to a gene. This clonotype came up a few times. What it binds is unknown. The sequence was obtained from a man in his late teens or twenties who had mild COVID-19 (a few samples of this study predate the infection). Cell type and time point are not known. Sequenced material: PBMCs or a T cell subset sorted from them (not recorded which). V is TRBV6-6 and J is TRBJ2-5, with 9 bases fitting TRBD2. CDR3: CASSNSGGTEGTQYF. CDR3 DNA: TGTGCCAGCAGCAATAGCGGGGGAACCGAGGGGACCCAGTACTTC.